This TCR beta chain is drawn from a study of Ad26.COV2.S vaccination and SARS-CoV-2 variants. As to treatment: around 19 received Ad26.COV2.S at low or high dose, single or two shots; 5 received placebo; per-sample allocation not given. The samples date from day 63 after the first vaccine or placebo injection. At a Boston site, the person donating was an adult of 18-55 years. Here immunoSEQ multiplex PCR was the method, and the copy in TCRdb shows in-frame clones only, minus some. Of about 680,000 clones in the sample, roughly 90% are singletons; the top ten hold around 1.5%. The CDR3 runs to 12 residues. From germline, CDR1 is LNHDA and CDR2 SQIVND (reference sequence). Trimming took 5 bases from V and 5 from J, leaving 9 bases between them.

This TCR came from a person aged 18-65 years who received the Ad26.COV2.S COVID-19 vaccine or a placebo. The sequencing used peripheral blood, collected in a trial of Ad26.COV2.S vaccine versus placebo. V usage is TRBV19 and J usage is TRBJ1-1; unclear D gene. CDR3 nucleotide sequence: TGTGCCAGTAGTGTTAGGTGGACTGAAGCTTTCTTT. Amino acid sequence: CASSVRWTEAFF. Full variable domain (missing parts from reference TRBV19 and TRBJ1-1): DGGITQSPKYLFRKEGQNVTLSCEQNLNHDAMYWYRQDPGQGLRLIYYSQIVNDFQKGDIAEGYSVSREKKESFPLTVTSAQKNPTAFYLCASSVRWTEAFFGQGTRLTVV.